The sequence of this T cell receptor (beta chain) was determined in a study of graft-versus-host responses after intestinal transplantation. The CDR3 consists of 12 residues. The V end lost 8 bases, the J end lost 3 bases, and 11 bases lay between the germline ends. Germline assignment: CDR1 WNHNN and CDR2 SYGVQD (reference sequence). Profiling relied on immunoSEQ multiplex PCR, and the TCRdb table lists in-frame clones only, not all of them. The sample lists 95,000 to 150,000 clones; 90% to 95% were seen once. On this clone: Its cognate antigen is unknown.

The V gene is TRBV10-1, the J gene TRBJ2-7; D not certain. The specimen was unstimulated CD4+ T cells sorted from spleen or lymph node cells, collected before intestinal transplant. The sequence was obtained from a human donor who received an intestinal transplant. In nucleotides, the CDR3 is TGCGCCAGCCCCCGACGACTCTACGAGCAGTACTTC. It translates to CASPRRLYEQYF.